The entry below describes one T cell receptor beta chain. What it binds is not known. The record originates from a study of T-cell reconstitution after alpha-beta-depleted transplantation in children. Findings and caveats of the study: Fresh T-cell production supplied most of the T-cell counts and diversity seen one year after transplant. The origin of alpha-beta T cells about two months after transplant was reportedly several hundred expanded graft clones. The origin of high day-60 TCRbeta diversity in some patients lay in surviving recipient T cells and thymic progenitors.

TCRbeta library preparation incorporated unique molecular identifiers. Each CDR3 protein gets one entry after TCRdb re-called the PCR reads with MiXCR. Altogether roughly 500,000 distinct CDR3 sequences are present, about 10% being singletons, with the ten largest covering around 2%. This CDR3 has 14 amino acids. V was shortened by 0 bases and J by 6 bases, with 10 bases between the two germline ends. Germline V CDR1 and CDR2: SGHRS, YFSETQ. The source of this sequence is a child aged 2 to 10 with inherited bone marrow failure, due to receive a stem cell transplant. V and J are TRBV5-1 and TRBJ2-1; D possibly corresponds to TRBD2 (5 bases). The source was PBMCs, collected before TCRalphabeta/CD19-depleted stem cell transplant. The CDR3 sequence: CASSLVTKPNEQFF. The CDR3 nucleotides read TGCGCCAGCAGCTTGGTGACTAAACCCAATGAGCAGTTCTTC.